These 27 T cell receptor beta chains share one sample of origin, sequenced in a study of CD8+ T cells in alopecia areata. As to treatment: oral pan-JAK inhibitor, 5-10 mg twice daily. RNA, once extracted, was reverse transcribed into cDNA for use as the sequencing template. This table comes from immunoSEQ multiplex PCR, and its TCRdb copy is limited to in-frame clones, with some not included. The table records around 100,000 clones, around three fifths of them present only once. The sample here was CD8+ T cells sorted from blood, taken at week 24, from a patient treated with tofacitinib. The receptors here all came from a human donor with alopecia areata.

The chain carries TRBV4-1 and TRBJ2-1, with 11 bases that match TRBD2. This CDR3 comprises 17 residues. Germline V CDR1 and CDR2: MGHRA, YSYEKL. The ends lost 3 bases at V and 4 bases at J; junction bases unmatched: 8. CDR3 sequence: CASSQFVAGGIYNEQFF. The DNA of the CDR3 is TGCGCCAGCAGCCAGTTTGTAGCGGGGGGGATTTACAATGAGCAGTTCTTC.

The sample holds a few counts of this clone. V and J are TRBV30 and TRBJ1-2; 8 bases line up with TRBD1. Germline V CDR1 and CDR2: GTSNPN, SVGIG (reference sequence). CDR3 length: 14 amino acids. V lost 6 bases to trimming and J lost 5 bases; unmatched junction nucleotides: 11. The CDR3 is CACYPGQAHYGYTF. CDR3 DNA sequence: TGTGCCTGTTACCCGGGACAGGCTCATTATGGCTACACCTTC.

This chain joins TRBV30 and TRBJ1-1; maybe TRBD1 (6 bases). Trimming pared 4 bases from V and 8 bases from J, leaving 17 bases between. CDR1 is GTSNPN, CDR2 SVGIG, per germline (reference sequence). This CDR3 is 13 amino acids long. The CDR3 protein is CAWTRRGGLEAFF. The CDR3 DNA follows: TGTGCCTGGACGCGGAGGGGGGGATTGGAAGCTTTCTTT.

CDR3 sequence: CASSRGDRETSPLHF. Here the CDR3 DNA reads TGTGCCAGCAGCCGCGGGGACAGGGAGACTTCACCCCTCCACTTT. V is TRBV13 and J is TRBJ1-6; 9 bases map to TRBD1. Germline CDR1 PRHDT, CDR2 FYEKMQ (reference sequence). The CDR3 extends over 15 amino acids. Trimming cost V 5 bases and J 9 bases; bases outside gene matches: 8.

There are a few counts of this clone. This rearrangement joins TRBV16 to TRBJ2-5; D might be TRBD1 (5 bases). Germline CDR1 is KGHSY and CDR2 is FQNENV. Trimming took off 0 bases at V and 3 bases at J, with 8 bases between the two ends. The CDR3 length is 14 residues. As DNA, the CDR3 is TGTGCCAGCAGCCAATCGTGGGGCGAAGAGACCCAGTACTTC. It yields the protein CASSQSWGEETQYF. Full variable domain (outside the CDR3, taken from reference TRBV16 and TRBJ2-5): GEEVAQTPKHLVRGEGQKAKLYCAPIKGHSYVFWYQQVLKNEFKFLISFQNENVFDETGMPKERFSAKCLPNSPCSLEIQATKLEDSAVYFCASSQSWGEETQYFGPGTRLLVL.

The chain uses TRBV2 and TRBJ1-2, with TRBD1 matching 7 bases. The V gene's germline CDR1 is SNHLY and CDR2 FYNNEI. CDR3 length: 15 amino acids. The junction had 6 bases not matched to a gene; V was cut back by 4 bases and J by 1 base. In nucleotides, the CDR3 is TGTGCCAGCAGTGCCTACAGGGGTCTTAACTATGGCTACACCTTC. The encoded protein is CASSAYRGLNYGYTF.

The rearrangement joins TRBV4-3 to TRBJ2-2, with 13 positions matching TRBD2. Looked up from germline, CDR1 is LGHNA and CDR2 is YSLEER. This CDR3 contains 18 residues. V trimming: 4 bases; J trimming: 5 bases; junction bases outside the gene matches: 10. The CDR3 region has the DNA TGCGCCAGCAGCCGCTTACTAGCGGGGGGGCCTGGTACCGGGGAGCTGTTTTTT. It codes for CASSRLLAGGPGTGELFF.

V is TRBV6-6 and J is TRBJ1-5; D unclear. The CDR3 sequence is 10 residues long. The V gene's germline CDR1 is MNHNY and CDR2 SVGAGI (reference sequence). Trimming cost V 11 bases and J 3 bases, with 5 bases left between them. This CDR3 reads CAVHNQPQHF. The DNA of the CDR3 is TGTGCCGTCCACAATCAGCCCCAGCATTTT.

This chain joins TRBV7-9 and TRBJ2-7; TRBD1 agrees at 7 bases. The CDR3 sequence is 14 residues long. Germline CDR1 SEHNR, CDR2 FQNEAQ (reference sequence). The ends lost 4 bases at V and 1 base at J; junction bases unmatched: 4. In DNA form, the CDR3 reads TGTGCCAGCAGCTCCCCACAGGGGTCCTACGAGCAGTACTTC. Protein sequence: CASSSPQGSYEQYF.

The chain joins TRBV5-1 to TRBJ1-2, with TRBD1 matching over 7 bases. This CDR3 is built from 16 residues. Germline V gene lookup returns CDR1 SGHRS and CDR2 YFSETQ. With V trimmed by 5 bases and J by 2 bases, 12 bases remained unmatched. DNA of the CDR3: TGCGCCAGCAGTCAAAGGCAGGGGGTCGGAAACTATGGCTACACCTTC. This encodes CASSQRQGVGNYGYTF.

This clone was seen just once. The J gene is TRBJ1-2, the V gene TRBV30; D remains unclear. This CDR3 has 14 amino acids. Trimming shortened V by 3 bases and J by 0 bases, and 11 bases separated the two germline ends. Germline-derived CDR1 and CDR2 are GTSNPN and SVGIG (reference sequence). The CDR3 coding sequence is TGTGCCTGGAGCCCCCAGGTCACTAACTATGGCTACACCTTC. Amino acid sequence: CAWSPQVTNYGYTF.

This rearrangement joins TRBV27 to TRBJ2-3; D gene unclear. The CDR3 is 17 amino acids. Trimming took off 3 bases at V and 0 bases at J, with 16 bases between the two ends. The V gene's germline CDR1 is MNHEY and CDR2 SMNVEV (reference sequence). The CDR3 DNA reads TGTGCCAGCAGTTTTGGACCTGGGTGGCCTAGCACAGATACGCAGTATTTT. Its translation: CASSFGPGWPSTDTQYF.

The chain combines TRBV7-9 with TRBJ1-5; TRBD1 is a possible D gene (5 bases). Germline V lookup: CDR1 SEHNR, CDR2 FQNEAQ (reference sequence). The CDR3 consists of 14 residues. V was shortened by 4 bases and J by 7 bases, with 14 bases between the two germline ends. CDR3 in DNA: TGTGCCAGCAGCTCTGCAGGGTCGGTGCAGCCCCAGCATTTT. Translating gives CASSSAGSVQPQHF.

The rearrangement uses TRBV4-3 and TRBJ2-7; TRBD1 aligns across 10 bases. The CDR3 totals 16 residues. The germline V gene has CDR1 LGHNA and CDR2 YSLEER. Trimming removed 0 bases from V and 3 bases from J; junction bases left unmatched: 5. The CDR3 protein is CASSQDPGQGVYEQYF. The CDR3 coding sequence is TGCGCCAGCAGCCAAGATCCAGGACAGGGGGTCTACGAGCAGTACTTC.

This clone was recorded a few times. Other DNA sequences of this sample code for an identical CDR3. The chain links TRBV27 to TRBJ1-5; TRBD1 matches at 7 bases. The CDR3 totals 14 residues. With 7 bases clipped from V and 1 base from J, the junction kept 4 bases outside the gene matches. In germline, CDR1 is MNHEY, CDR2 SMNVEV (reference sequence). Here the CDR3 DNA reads TGTGCCAGCACCCCGACAGGGAGCAATCAGCCCCAGCATTTT. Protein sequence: CASTPTGSNQPQHF.

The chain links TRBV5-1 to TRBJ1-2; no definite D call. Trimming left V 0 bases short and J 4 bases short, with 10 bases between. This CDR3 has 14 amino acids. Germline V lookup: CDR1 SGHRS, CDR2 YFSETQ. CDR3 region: CASSLVDLAYGYTF. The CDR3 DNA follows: TGCGCCAGCAGCTTGGTGGACCTGGCCTATGGCTACACCTTC.

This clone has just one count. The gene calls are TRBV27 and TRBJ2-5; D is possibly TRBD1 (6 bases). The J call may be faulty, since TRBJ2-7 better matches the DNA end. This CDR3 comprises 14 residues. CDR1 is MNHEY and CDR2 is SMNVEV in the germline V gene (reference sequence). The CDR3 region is CASSFGQGWYEQYF. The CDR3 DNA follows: TGTGCCAGCAGTTTCGGGCAGGGGTGGTACGAGCAGTACTTC.

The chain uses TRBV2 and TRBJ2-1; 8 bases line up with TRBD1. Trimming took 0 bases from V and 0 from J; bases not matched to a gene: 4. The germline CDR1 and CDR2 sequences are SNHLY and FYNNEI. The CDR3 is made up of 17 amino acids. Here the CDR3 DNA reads TGTGCCAGCAGTGAAGCGCAAGGACAGGGCTCCTACAATGAGCAGTTCTTC. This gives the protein CASSEAQGQGSYNEQFF.

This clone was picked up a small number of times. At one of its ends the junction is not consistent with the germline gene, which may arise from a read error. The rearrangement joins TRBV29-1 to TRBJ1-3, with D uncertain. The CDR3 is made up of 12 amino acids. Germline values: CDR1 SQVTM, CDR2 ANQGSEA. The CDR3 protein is CSGEHAGGTIYF. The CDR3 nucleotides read TGCAGCGGTGAACATGCGGGAGGGACCATATATTTT.

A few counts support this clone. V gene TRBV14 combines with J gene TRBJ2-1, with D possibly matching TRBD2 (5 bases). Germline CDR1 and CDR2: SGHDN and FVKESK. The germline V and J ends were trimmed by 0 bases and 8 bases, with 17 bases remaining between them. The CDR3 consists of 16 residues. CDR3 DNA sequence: TGTGCCAGCAGCCAAGATATAGGACTCTTTGAGGATGAGCAGTTCTTC. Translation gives CASSQDIGLFEDEQFF.

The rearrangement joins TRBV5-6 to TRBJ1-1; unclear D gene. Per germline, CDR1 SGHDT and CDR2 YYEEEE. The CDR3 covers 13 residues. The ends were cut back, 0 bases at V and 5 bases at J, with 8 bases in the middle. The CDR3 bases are TGTGCCAGCAGCTTGGCCGCAGGAACTGAAGCTTTCTTT. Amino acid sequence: CASSLAAGTEAFF.

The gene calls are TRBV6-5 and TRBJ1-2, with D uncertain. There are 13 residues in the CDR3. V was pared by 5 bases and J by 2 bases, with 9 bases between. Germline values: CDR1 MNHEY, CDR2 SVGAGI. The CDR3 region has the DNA TGTGCCAGCAGTGAAAGACAAAACTATGGCTACACCTTC. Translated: CASSERQNYGYTF.

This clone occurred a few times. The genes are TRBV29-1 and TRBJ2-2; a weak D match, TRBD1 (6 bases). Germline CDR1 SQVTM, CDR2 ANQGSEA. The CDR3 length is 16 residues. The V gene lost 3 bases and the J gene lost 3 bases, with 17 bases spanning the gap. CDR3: CSVEEPGQSDTGELFF. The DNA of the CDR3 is TGCAGCGTTGAGGAACCTGGACAGTCGGACACCGGGGAGCTGTTTTTT.

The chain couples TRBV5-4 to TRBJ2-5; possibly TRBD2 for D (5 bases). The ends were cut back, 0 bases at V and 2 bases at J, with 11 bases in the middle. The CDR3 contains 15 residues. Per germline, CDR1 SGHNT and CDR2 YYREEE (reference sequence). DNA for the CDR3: TGTGCCAGCAGCTTGGATGTCGGGGTACAAGAGACCCAGTACTTC. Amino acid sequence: CASSLDVGVQETQYF.

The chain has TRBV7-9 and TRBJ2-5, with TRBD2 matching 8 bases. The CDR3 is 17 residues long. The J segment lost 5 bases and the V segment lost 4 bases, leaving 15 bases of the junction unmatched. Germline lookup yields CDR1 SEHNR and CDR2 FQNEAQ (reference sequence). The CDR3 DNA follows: TGTGCCAGCAGCTCCGGACTAGCCGCACGGGTCCAGGAGACCCAGTACTTC. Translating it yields CASSSGLAARVQETQYF.

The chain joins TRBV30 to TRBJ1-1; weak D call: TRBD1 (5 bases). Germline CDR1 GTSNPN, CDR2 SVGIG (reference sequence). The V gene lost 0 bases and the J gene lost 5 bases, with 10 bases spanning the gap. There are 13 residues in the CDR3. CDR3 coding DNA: TGTGCCTGGAGTGTACTTGAGGGGACTGAAGCTTTCTTT. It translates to CAWSVLEGTEAFF.

The CDR3 DNA follows: TGCGCCAGCAGCTTGGTACATACTCCCACCGGGGAGCTGTTTTTT. Amino acid sequence: CASSLVHTPTGELFF. The chain recombines TRBV5-1 with TRBJ2-2; D is ambiguous. Germline CDR1 is SGHRS and CDR2 is YFSETQ. Trimming shortened V by 0 bases and J by 4 bases, and 10 bases separated the two germline ends. CDR3 length: 15 amino acids.